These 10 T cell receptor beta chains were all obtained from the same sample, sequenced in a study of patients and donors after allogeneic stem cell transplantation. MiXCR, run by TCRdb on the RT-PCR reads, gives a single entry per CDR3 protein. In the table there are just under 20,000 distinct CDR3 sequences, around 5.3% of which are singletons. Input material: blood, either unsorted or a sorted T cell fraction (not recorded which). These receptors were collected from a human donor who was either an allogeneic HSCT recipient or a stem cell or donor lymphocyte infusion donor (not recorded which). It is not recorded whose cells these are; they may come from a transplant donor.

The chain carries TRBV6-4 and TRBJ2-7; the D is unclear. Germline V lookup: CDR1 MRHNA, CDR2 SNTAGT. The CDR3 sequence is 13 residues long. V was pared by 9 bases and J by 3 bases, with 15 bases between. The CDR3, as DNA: TGTGCCAGGTGGGTGGACCATAACTACGAGCAGTACTTC. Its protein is CARWVDHNYEQYF.

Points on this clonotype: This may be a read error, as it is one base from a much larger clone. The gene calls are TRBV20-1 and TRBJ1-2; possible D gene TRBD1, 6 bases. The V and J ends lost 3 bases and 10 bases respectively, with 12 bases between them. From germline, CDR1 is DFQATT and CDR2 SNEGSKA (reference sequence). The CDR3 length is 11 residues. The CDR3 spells CSASYRDAYTF. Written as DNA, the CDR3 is TGCAGTGCTAGCTACAGGGACGCCTACACCTTC.

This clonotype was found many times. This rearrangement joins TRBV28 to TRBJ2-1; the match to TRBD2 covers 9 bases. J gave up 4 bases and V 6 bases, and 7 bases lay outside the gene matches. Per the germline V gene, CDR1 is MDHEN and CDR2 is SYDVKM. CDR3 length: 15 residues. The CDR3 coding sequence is TGTGCCAGCAGCCCCTTTAGCGGGGGTTACAATGAGCAGTTCTTC. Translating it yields CASSPFSGGYNEQFF.

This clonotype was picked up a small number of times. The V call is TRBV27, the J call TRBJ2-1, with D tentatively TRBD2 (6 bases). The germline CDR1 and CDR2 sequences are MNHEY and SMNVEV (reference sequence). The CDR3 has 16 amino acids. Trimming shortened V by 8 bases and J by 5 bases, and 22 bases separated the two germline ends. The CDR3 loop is CASARRGFCLHNEQFF. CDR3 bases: TGTGCCAGCGCCCGGAGGGGATTCTGCTTACACAATGAGCAGTTCTTC.

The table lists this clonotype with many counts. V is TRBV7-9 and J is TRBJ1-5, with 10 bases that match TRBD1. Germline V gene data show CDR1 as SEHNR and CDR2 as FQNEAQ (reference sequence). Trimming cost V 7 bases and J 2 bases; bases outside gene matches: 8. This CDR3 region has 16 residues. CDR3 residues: CASTQTGGLGNQPQHF. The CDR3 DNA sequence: TGTGCCAGCACCCAGACAGGGGGCTTGGGCAATCAGCCCCAGCATTTT. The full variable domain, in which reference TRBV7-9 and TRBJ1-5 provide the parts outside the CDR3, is DTGVSQNPRHKITKRGQNVTFRCDPISEHNRLYWYRQTLGQGPEFLTYFQNEAQLEKSRLLSDRFSAERPKGSFSTLEIQRTEQGDSAMYLCASTQTGGLGNQPQHFGDGTRLSIL.

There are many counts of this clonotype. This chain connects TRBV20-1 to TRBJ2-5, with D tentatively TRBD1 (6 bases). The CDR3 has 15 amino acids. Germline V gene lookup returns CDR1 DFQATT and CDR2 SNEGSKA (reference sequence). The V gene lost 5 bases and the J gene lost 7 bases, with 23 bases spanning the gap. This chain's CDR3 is CSAEGVPDSTRTQYF. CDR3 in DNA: TGCAGTGCTGAGGGAGTCCCGGACAGTACCCGGACCCAGTACTTC.

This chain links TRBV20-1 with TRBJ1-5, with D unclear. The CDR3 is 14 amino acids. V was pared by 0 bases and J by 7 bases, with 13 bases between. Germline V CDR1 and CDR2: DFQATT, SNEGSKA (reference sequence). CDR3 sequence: CSARDPTGHQPQHF. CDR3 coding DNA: TGCAGTGCTAGAGACCCGACCGGCCACCAGCCCCAGCATTTT.

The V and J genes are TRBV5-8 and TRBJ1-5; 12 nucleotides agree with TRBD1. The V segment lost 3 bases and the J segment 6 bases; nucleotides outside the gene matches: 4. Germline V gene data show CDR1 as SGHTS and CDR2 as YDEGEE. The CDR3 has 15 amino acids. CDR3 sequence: CASSWGQGATQPQHF. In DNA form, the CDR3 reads TGTGCCAGCAGCTGGGGACAGGGGGCGACTCAGCCCCAGCATTTT. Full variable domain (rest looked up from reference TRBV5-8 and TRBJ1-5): EAGVTQSPTHLIKTRGQQATLRCSPISGHTSVYWYQQALGLGLQFLLWYDEGEERNRGNFPPRFSGRQFPNYSSELNVNALELEDSALYLCASSWGQGATQPQHFGDGTRLSIL.

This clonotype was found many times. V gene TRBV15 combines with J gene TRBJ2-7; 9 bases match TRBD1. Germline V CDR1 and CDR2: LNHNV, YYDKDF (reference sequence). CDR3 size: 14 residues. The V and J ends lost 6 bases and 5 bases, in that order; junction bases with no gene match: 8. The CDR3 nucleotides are TGTGCCACCAGTGCCGACAGGGGGAGCCACGAGCAGTACTTC. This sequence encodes CATSADRGSHEQYF.

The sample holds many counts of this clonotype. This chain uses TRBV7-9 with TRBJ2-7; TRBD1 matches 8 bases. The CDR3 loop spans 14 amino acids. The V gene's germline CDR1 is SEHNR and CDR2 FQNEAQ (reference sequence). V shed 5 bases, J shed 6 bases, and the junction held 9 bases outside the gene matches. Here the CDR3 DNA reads TGTGCCAGCAGCCTTATGACAGGGGTAGCCGAGCAGTACTTC. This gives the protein CASSLMTGVAEQYF.